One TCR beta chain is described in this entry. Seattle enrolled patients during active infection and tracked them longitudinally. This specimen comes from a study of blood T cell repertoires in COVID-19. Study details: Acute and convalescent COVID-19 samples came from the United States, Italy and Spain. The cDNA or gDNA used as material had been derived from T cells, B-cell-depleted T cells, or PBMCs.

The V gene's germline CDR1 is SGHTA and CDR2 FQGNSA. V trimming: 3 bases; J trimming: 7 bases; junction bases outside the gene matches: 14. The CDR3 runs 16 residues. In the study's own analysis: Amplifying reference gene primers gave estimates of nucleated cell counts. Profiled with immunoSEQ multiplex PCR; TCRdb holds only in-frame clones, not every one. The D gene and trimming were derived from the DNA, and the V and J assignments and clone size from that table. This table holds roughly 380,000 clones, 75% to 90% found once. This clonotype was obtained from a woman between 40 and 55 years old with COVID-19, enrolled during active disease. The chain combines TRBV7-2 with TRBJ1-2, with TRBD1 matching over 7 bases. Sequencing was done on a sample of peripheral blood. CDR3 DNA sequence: TGTGCCAGCAGCTTTAGTTCGGGAACAGGGGAGCGTGGCTACACCTTC. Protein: CASSFSSGTGERGYTF.